This T cell receptor (beta chain) was identified in a study of cytomegalovirus exposure and HLA in healthy donors. About this clone: Its antigen is as yet unknown.

The PCR ran on 60 Vbeta and 13 Jbeta primers. Profiling relied on immunoSEQ multiplex PCR, and the TCRdb table lists in-frame clones only, not all of them. The repertoire holds over 150,000 clones, with about 77% as singletons. There are 16 residues in the CDR3. Germline V gene sequence: CDR1 MDHEN, CDR2 SYDVKM. V was pared by 3 bases and J by 0 bases, with 12 bases between. Study-level results: Rare TCR sequences dominated, though some public TCRs recurred in many donors.

The receptor comes from a woman between 35 and 50 years old in good health and CMV-seropositive. The specimen was PBMCs. The J gene is TRBJ2-1, the V gene TRBV28; D unclear. The CDR3 region has the DNA TGTGCCAGCAGTTTCTTATACTCCAACTCCTACAATGAGCAGTTCTTC. Its protein is CASSFLYSNSYNEQFF.